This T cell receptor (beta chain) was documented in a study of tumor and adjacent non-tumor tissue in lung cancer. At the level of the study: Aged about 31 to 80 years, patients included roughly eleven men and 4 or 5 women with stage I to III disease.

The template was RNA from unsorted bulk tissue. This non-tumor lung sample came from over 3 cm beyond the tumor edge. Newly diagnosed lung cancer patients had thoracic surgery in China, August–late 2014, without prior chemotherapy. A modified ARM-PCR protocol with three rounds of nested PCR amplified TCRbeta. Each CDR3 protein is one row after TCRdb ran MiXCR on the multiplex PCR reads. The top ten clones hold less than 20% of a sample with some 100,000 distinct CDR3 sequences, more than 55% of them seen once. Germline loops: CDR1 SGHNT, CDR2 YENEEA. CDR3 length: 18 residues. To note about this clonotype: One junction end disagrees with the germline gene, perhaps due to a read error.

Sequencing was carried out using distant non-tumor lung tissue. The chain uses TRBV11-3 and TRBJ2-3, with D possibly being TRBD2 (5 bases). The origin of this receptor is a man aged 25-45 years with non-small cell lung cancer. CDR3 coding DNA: TGTGCCAACAGCTTACGCCGAGACTCGGCCGGGAACATAGATACGCAGTATTTT. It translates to CANSLRRDSAGNIDTQYF.